This entry describes one T cell receptor beta chain. This clone was found once. Its antigen has not been determined. Base qualities are not at hand, and no much larger clone is one base apart. The record originates from a study of T cell responses to AZD1222 COVID-19 vaccine (dated by TCRdb to about 2021). For the study in its entirety: AZD1222 recipients with second doses at about 4 weeks or about 12 weeks were pooled, because spike-specific TCR depth and breadth did not differ between schedules. Enrollment into the trials was organized by age into subgroups of 18-55, 56-69 and 70-plus years, and those subgroups contained about 160, 30 and 59 TCR-sequenced participants, respectively. A total of over 230 trial participants underwent TCR sequencing, of whom 207 received two doses of AZD1222 and around 25 received two doses of the MenACWY control vaccine.

The investigation overall reported the following: Because no day 14 peak-response samples were available, the repertoires could be characterized only after the peak T cell response. Participants were mostly white British and included more females than males, and it was suggested by the authors that clonal diversity may have been underestimated. Reportedly, close to half of the unique spike-specific TCRs recognized epitopes lying outside the regions that are mutated in the B.1.351 and B.1.1.7 variants. A significant rise in spike-specific TCR breadth and depth was observed after two AZD1222 doses relative to day 0 and relative to MenACWY recipients. The 56-69-year group was small, and its depth increase did not reach significance, likely because of low power. Vaccine-associated CD4 TCRs spanned the whole spike protein, with dominant responses in regions 160-218 and 743-854. Conclusions about previously exposed vaccinees are limited because only 5 or 6 AZD1222 recipients were SARS-CoV-2 seropositive at baseline.

Inclusive of the bounding cysteine and phenylalanine, the CDR3 is 16 residues long. Kept here is only the CDR3 DNA, which spans 48 bases and is read in frame from base 1. As encoded in the germline V gene, CDR1 is KGHSH while CDR2 is LQKENI. V is reduced by 0 bases and J by 0 bases, leaving a spacing of 9 bases between them. The CDR3 regions of human TCRbeta chains were subjected to immunosequencing. As for the original processing: TCRs in the repertoires were compared against a reference library of SARS-CoV-2-specific TCRs that had been generated with the MIRA antigen-specificity platform. Breadth was defined as the fraction of unique TCRs that were SARS-CoV-2-associated, and depth was defined as the fraction of total T cells that were SARS-CoV-2-associated. Using the MIRA data, each spike-specific TCR was mapped to the spike region that the TCR reacts to and placed in a CD4 or CD8 class. Log10-transformed breadth and depth values were compared by one-way ANOVA with Sidak's multiple comparisons tests. TCRdb obtained this table from immuneACCESS and retained in-frame rearrangements with V and J assigned. These tables miss some clones; where compared with another copy, unresolved V genes account for less than half of the shortfall, and the remainder is unexplained. The V and J calls and clone size are taken from that table; D and trimming were inferred from the DNA. The sample table contains over 100,000 clones; only one count was recorded for approximately 90% of them. The top ten clones comprise 6.9% of the sample.

This sample's time point label indicates: baseline before first vaccination. Vaccinee samples were obtained from the UK trials COV001 and COV002, which included a single-blind randomized controlled phase 2/3 trial of AZD1222 (ChAdOx1 nCoV-19) in healthy adults. Trial participant PBMC samples were collected at day 0 and day 28 after the second dose for TCRbeta chain sequencing. The sequenced sample was peripheral blood, obtained on day 0 of AZD1222 vaccination. The rearranged segments are TRBV18 and TRBJ1-3; no D segment can be confidently identified. This sequence originates from an adult in good health. The nucleotide sequence reads TGTGCCAGCTCACCACCCCTCTCGAGCTCTGGAAACACCATATATTTT. Protein translation: CASSPPLSSSGNTIYF.